Listed here is a single T cell receptor beta chain. This entry comes from a study of control samples from healthy donors and cancer patients. Libraries were prepared by immunoSEQ multiplex PCR; TCRdb keeps only in-frame clonotypes and omits some of them. This sample has about 140,000 clones; about nine tenths occur once, and the top ten carry around 11%. The specimen was blood. This TCR came from a man aged 25 to 40 in good health.

The CDR3 sequence: CASSYIVWTGELFF. In DNA, the CDR3 is TGTGCCAGCAGTTACATTGTGTGGACCGGGGAGCTGTTTTTT. The V and J genes are TRBV6-2 or TRBV6-3 and TRBJ2-2, with D hard to call. Trimming pared 2 bases from V and 5 bases from J, leaving 9 bases between. Germline assignment: CDR1 MNHEY and CDR2 SVGEGT. This CDR3 region has 14 residues.